This T cell receptor beta chain was recovered during a study of T cells in Graves' hyperthyroidism and ophthalmopathy. RNA transcripts were the template for amplifying TCR beta CDR3 regions. When the TCR CDR3 underwent first-round RT-PCR, the HTBI primer set was used. TCRdb fed the multiplex PCR reads into MiXCR, producing one record per CDR3 protein. The sample lists more than 350,000 distinct CDR3 sequences; approximately 15% were seen once. Unmatched junction bases numbered 7, after V lost 8 bases and J lost 5 bases. Germline V CDR1 and CDR2: MNHNS, SASEGT. There are 15 residues in the CDR3. The sequenced sample consisted of blood. This TCR was sampled from a woman aged 25 to 39 with Graves' ophthalmopathy. The gene calls are TRBV6-1 and TRBJ2-5; 14 bases match TRBD2. The CDR3 sequence: CASLRLAGGYETQYF. The CDR3 DNA sequence: TGTGCCAGCCTCAGACTAGCGGGAGGGTATGAGACCCAGTACTTC.